This TCR beta chain originates from a study of blood T cell repertoires in COVID-19. Overall study context: Both acute and convalescent COVID-19 samples were obtained from the United States, Italy and Spain.

The CDR3 contains 13 residues. The J segment lost 4 bases and the V segment lost 10 bases, leaving 9 bases of the junction unmatched. Germline V gives CDR1 MDHEN, CDR2 SYDVKM. Per the original data handling: Amplification of reference gene primers provided the estimated nucleated cell counts. Some clones are missing from TCRdb's copy, which holds only in-frame ones; the method was immunoSEQ multiplex PCR. From that table come the V and J calls and clone size; the DNA was used to work out D and trimming. The repertoire holds approximately 190,000 clones, about 82% seen once, with about 5.5% in the top ten.

V gene TRBV28 combines with J gene TRBJ2-7; 8 bases fit TRBD1. Material: peripheral blood. The clonotype comes from a woman under 40 with acute or convalescent COVID-19. The CDR3 sequence: CAIDGQGGYEQYF. DNA for the CDR3: TGTGCCATCGACGGACAGGGTGGGTACGAGCAGTACTTC.